The rows below give T cell receptor beta chains drawn from one sample of a study of shared clonotypes between healthy human individuals. Produced via immunoSEQ multiplex PCR; TCRdb's table is partial and in-frame only. The repertoire consists of millions of clones, with 80% to 95% occurring once and the leading ten covering around 0.4%. The sequenced material came from naive CD4+ T cells from PBMCs. The source is a man aged 18 to 29 in good health. Some clones in this sample may be carry-over from other donors' samples. Both conserved end residues are trimmed from each CDR3. A D gene is named only where the DNA matches it firmly.

D gene	V gene	J gene	CDR3 protein
-	TRBV9	TRBJ1-1	ASSSTGASTEAF
-	TRBV10-3	TRBJ2-5	AISESTRTQY
TRBD2	TRBV30	TRBJ2-6	AWSSPLAGRSGANVLT
-	TRBV25-1	TRBJ2-6	ASSEWGSSGANVLT
-	TRBV5-1	TRBJ2-7	ASKLSRGYEQY
-	TRBV30	TRBJ1-1	AWSLRGGTEAF
-	TRBV6-6	TRBJ1-5	ASSYSISNQPQH
TRBD1	TRBV28	TRBJ1-2	ASSPGTGVGYT
-	TRBV7-2	TRBJ2-7	ASNRPSQTGSPYEQY
TRBD2	TRBV7-9	TRBJ2-1	ASSPSSGSHYNEQF
TRBD2	TRBV5-4	TRBJ2-1	ASSPGTSGRRNEQF
-	TRBV28	TRBJ1-2	ASSSYPTRNYGYT
-	TRBV15	TRBJ2-2	ATSRDLARWTGELF
-	TRBV7-2	TRBJ1-1	ASSLTWWNTEAF
-	TRBV5-4	TRBJ2-3	ASSLKRQGGPTDTQY
-	TRBV7-7	TRBJ2-2	ASSLERVHGELF
TRBD1	TRBV9	TRBJ1-1	ASSVVSTGEAF
-	TRBV21-1	TRBJ2-7	ASTPPPQVSYEQY
TRBD2	TRBV6-6	TRBJ2-3	ASRTSGGGDTQY
-	TRBV25-1	TRBJ2-5	ASSGQVQETQY
-	TRBV19	TRBJ1-2	ASSIGLRDYGYT
-	TRBV19	TRBJ2-7	ASTSAISPSEQY
TRBD1	TRBV11-3	TRBJ2-3	ASSRTGRTDTQY
-	TRBV15	TRBJ2-2	ATSRAGNTGELF
TRBD1	TRBV28	TRBJ1-2	ASSFSGQATIQGGYT
-	TRBV5-4	TRBJ1-1	ASSPVGGIAF
-	TRBV4-1	TRBJ2-1	ASSRSGGSYNEQF
TRBD1	TRBV4-3	TRBJ2-3	ASSQDRGTGWADTQY
-	TRBV6-1	TRBJ2-7	ASSEAGAGRGLEQY
TRBD1	TRBV28	TRBJ2-7	ASSSHRGSYEQY
TRBD2	TRBV9	TRBJ2-1	ASSVAGGTYNEQF
TRBD2	TRBV18	TRBJ2-3	ASSLGTSGTDTQY
TRBD1	TRBV19	TRBJ1-2	ASNRGIPNYGYT
TRBD1	TRBV11-2	TRBJ1-5	ASSKTGTGRQPQH
TRBD2	TRBV6-7	TRBJ2-4	ASSSPSGRRSIQY
TRBD1	TRBV19	TRBJ2-1	ASSIGQGAYNEQF
TRBD1	TRBV6-1	TRBJ1-2	ASSDPSDRGP
-	TRBV6-4	TRBJ2-3	ASSDAGTGTDTQY
-	TRBV7-6	TRBJ2-3	ASSLAPRPPSTDTQY
-	TRBV25-1	TRBJ2-1	ASPQTSRYNEQF
-	TRBV28	TRBJ2-5	ASSVGPETQY
-	TRBV30	TRBJ1-4	AWSGGFSTNEKLF
-	TRBV12-5	TRBJ2-7	ASGWGLEQY
-	TRBV28	TRBJ1-2	ASSGRSNYGYT
TRBD1	TRBV10-3	TRBJ1-1	ATQNLGQSNTEAF